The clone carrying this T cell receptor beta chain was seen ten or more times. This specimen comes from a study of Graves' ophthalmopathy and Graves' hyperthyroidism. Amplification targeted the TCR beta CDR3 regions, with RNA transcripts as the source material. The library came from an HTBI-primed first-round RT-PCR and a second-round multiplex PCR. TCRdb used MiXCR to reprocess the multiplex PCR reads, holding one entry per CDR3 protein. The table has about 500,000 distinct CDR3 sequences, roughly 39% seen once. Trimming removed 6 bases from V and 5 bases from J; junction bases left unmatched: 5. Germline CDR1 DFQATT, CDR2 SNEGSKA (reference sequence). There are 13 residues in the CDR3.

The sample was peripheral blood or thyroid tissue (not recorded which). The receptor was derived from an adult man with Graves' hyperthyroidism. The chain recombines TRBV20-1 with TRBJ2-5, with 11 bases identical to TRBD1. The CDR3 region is CSATGQGVETQYF. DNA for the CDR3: TGCAGTGCGACGGGACAGGGGGTCGAGACCCAGTACTTC.